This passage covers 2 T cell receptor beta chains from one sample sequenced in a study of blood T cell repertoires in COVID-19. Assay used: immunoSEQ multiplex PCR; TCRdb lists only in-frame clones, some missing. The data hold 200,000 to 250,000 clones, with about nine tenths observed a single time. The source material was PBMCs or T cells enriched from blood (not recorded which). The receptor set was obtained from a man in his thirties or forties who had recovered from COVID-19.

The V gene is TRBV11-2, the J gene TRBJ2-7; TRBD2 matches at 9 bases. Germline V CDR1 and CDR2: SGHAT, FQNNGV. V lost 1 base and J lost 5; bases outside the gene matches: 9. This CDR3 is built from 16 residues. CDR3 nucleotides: TGTGCCAGCAGCTTAGTACCCAGCGGGGGGCACGACGAGCAGTACTTC. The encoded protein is CASSLVPSGGHDEQYF.

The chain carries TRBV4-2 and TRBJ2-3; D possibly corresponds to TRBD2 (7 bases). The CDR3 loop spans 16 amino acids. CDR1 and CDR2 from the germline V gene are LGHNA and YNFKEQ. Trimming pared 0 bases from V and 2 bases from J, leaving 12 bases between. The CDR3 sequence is CASSQDRGGDTDTQYF. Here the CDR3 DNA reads TGTGCCAGCAGCCAAGATCGCGGGGGCGACACAGATACGCAGTATTTT.